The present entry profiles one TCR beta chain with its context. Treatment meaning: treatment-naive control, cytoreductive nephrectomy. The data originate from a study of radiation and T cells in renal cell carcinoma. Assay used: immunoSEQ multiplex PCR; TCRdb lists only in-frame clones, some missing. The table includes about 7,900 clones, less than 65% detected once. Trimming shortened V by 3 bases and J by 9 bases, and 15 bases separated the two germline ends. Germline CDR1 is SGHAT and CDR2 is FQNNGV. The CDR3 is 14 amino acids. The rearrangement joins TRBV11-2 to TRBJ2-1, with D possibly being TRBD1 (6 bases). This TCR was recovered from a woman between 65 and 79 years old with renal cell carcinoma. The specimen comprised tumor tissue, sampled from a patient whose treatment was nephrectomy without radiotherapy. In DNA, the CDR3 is TGTGCCAGCAGCTTGGGAGAGGGGGTGAGTGAGCAGTTCTTC. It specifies CASSLGEGVSEQFF.